This entry is about one T cell receptor (beta chain). The sample holds a few counts of this clonotype. Its cognate antigen has yet to be identified. No much larger clonotype is one base removed from it; base qualities were not supplied. The sample comes from a study of early T cells in non-severe SARS-CoV-2 infection listed by TCRdb under 2021. Concerning the study at large: TCR sequencing used bulk RNA from unsorted whole blood, so alpha and beta chains could not be paired. Broad study findings and their caveats: VDJdb matching was skewed toward anti-spike CD8 responses, so virus-specific expansions were likely underestimated and private and CD4 specificities were missed.

A case-control design nested within a healthcare worker cohort in London, UK, was used, with weekly nasopharyngeal swab PCR tests and blood sampling performed. Between 23 and 31 March 2020, the week of the UK lockdown, healthcare workers were enrolled and then followed up weekly for as long as 16 weeks. CDR1 and CDR2 are drawn from the germline V gene: MDHEN, SYDVKM. The CDR3 numbers 15 residues from cysteine through phenylalanine. Only CDR3 DNA remains: 45 bases, in frame from the first base. V is shortened by 5 bases, J by 0 bases, and the region joining them spans 13 bases. Library construction relied on 5' RACE. TCRdb records NextSeq 500 as the sequencer. The TCR library protocol attached unique molecular identifiers to individual cDNA molecules to correct for sequencing error and PCR bias. Both TCR alpha and beta chains were sequenced, and tight co-correlation was observed between alpha and beta sequence abundances in each sample. Processing in the source paper ran as follows. Decombinator V4 was used to annotate TCR sequences for V gene, J gene and CDR3. TCRs were defined as expanded if a significant change between any two time points was detected under a Poisson model with p below 0.0001. TCR abundances were normalised to the total number of TCRs sequenced per sample and expressed as counts per million. TRAV1-2 paired with TRAJ12, TRAJ20 or TRAJ33 defined MAIT TCRs, while TRAV10 paired with TRAJ18 defined iNKT TCRs. A search of VDJdb, accessed on 1 November 2021, was run for TCRs annotated to CMV, EBV and SARS-CoV-2, with TCRs annotated for multiple antigens excluded. The raw public reads went through TCRdb reprocessing: fastp at Q25, MiXCR clone calling, in-frame beta chains kept. Each CDR3 protein appears once, grouped with its most common genes and DNA. The V and J calls reflect TCRdb's pipeline rather than the authors' work. Within this sample are roughly 51,000 distinct CDR3 sequences, with 5.5% to 8% of them counted one time only. About 2.8% of the sample is taken by the ten largest.

The chain is encoded by TRBV28 joined to TRBJ2-5, and TRBD2 may be the D gene, going by 5 matching bases. The input for sequencing was whole blood, taken at baseline. The TCR originated in an adult who was a healthcare worker with PCR-confirmed SARS-CoV-2 infection or an uninfected control (not recorded which). The CDR3 protein is CASSREAVYQETQYF. The DNA sequence is given as TGTGCCAGCAGTCGTGAAGCGGTGTACCAAGAGACCCAGTACTTC. The variable domain in full, with residues beyond the CDR3 obtained from the reference TRBV28 and TRBJ2-5 genes, is DVKVTQSSRYLVKRTGEKVFLECVQDMDHENMFWYRQDPGLGLRLIYFSYDVKMKEKGDIPEGYSVSREKKERFSLILESASTNQTSMYLCASSREAVYQETQYFGPGTRLLVL.